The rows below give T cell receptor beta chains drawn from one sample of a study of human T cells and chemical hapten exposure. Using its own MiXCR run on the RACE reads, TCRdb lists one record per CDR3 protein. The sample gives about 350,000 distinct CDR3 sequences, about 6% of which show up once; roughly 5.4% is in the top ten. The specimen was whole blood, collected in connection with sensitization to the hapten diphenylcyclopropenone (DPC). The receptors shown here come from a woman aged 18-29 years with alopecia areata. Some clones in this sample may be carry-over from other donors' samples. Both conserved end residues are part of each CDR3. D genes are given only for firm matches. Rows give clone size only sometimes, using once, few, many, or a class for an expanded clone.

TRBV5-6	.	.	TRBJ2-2	CASSWKGLPENTGELFF	TGTGCCAGCAGCTGGAAGGGACTCCCAGAAAACACCGGGGAGCTGTTTTTT
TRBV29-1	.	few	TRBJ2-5	CSVEGPRAQYF	TGCAGCGTAGAGGGACCTAGGGCCCAGTACTTC
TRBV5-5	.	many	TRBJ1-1	CASSFLPRTEAFF	TGTGCCAGCAGCTTCCTACCGAGGACTGAAGCTTTCTTT
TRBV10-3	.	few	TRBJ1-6	CAISAGIPYNSPLHF	TGTGCCATCAGTGCAGGGATCCCTTATAATTCACCCCTCCACTTT
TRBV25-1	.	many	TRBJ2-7	CASSEYSRDSYEQYF	TGTGCCAGCAGTGAATATAGCAGGGATTCCTACGAGCAGTACTTC
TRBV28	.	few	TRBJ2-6	CASLSGANVLTF	TGTGCCAGCCTATCTGGGGCCAACGTCCTGACTTTC
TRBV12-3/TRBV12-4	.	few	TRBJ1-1	CASSSARGDSWPLGTEAFF	TGTGCCAGCAGCTCGGCGAGAGGGGACTCATGGCCTTTGGGGACTGAAGCTTTCTTT
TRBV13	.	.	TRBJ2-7	CASSLGRGQDRSYEQYF	TGTGCCAGCAGCTTAGGCAGAGGTCAGGACCGCTCCTACGAGCAGTACTTC
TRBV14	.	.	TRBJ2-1	CASSPGWASYNEQFF	TGTGCCAGCAGCCCAGGGTGGGCCTCCTACAATGAGCAGTTCTTC
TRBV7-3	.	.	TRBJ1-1	CASSLTSGANTEAFF	TGTGCCAGCAGCTTAACGTCCGGGGCCAACACTGAAGCTTTCTTT
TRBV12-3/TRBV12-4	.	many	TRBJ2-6	CASSLAVGTGANVLTF	TGTGCCAGCAGTTTAGCGGTGGGTACTGGGGCCAACGTCCTGACTTTC
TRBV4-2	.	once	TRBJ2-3	CASSQEPSIAGTDTQYF	TGTGCCAGCAGCCAAGAGCCCTCCATAGCTGGCACAGATACGCAGTATTTT
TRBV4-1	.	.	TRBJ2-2	CASSLLWNTGELFF	TGCGCCAGCAGCCTCCTCTGGAACACCGGGGAGCTGTTTTTT
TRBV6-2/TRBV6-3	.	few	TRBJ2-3	CASSYRGLTDTQYF	TGTGCCAGCAGTTACAGGGGACTCACAGATACGCAGTATTTT
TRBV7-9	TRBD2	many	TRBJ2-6	CASRRAGVTSGANVLTF	TGTGCCAGCAGGAGAGCGGGGGTTACCTCTGGGGCCAACGTCCTGACTTTC
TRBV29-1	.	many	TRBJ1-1	CSVEGTGYTEAFF	TGCAGCGTTGAGGGCACAGGGTACACTGAAGCTTTCTTT
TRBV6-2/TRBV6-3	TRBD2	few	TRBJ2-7	CASSAPSGGAYEQYF	TGTGCCAGCAGTGCTCCTAGCGGGGGGGCCTACGAGCAGTACTTC
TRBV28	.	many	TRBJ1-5	CASSDSNQPQHF	TGTGCCAGCAGCGATAGCAATCAGCCCCAGCATTTT
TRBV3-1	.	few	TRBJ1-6	CASGDSRNSPLHF	TGTGCCAGCGGTGACAGTCGAAATTCACCCCTCCACTTT
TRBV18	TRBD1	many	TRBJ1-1	CASSQQGLNTEAFF	TGTGCCAGCTCACAACAGGGGCTGAACACTGAAGCTTTCTTT
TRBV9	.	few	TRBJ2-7	CASSALQGSTGEQYF	TGTGCCAGCAGCGCCTTACAGGGCTCCACGGGAGAGCAGTACTTC
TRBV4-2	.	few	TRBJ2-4	CASSQDVLSAALAKNIQYF	TGTGCCAGCAGCCAAGACGTACTGTCGGCAGCACTAGCCAAAAACATTCAGTACTTC
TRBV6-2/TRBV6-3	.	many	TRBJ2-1	CASSPGLGNEQFF	TGTGCCAGCAGTCCCGGGCTCGGCAATGAGCAGTTCTTC
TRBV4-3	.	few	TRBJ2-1	CASSQDKEGFDEQFF	TGCGCCAGCAGCCAAGATAAGGAGGGGTTCGATGAGCAGTTCTTC
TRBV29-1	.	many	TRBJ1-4	CSVGDRKGGEKLFF	TGCAGCGTTGGAGACCGTAAGGGAGGAGAAAAACTGTTTTTT
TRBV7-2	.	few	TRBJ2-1	CASSLRPRSHGEQFF	TGTGCCAGCAGCTTAAGGCCCCGTTCCCATGGTGAGCAGTTCTTC
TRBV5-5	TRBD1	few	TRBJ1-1	CASSDRGSSEAFF	TGTGCCAGCAGTGACAGGGGGTCTTCTGAAGCTTTCTTT
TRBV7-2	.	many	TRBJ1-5	CAIHREGYSNQPQHF	TGTGCCATTCACAGGGAGGGGTATAGCAATCAGCCCCAGCATTTT
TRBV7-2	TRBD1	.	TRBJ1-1	CASSLTGGVVMNTEAFF	TGTGCCAGCAGCCTAACAGGGGGTGTTGTTATGAACACTGAAGCTTTCTTT